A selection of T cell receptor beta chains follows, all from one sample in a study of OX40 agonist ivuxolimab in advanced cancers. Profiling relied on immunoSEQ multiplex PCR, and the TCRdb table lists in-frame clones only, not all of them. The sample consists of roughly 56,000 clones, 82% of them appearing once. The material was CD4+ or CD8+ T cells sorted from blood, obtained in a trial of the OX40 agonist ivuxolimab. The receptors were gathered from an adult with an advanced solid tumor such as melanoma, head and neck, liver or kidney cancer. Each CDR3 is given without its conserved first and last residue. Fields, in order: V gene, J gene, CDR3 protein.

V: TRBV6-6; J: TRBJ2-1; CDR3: ASRGDRGRWGEQF
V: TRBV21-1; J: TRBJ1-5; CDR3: ASSSGTGGNQPQH
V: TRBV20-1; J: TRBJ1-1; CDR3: SAIRAEAF
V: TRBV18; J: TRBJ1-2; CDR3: ASSPRQSESNYGYT
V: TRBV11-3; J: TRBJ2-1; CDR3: ASSLGTSGPYNEQF
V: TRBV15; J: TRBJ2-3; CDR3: ATSRDGTSDTQY
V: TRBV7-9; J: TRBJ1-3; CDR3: ASSAGHLFSGNTIY
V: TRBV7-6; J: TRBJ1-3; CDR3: ASTVNPGAGGNTIY
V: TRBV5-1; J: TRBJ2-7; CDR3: ASSLYMLVLGEQY
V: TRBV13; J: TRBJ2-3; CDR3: ASSLGLGPWADTQY
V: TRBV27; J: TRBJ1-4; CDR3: ASSLIYGSNEKLF